One sample yielded the 8 T cell receptor beta chains listed below, sequenced in a study of T-cell reconstitution after alpha-beta-depleted transplantation in children. TCRbeta library construction was performed incorporating unique molecular identifiers. MiXCR was run by TCRdb on the PCR reads, yielding one entry per CDR3 protein. The sample comprises about 340,000 distinct CDR3 sequences, about 14% of which are singletons, and around 4.1% rests with the top ten. The input for sequencing was PBMCs, taken from the stem cell graft. All receptors come from a human donor who donated a stem cell graft to a child with Fanconi anemia.

This clonotype has only a few counts. The V call is TRBV5-1, the J call TRBJ2-3; no definite D call. CDR1 SGHRS and CDR2 YFSETQ come from the germline V gene. Trimming pared 0 bases from V and 6 bases from J, leaving 8 bases between. The CDR3 covers 13 residues. The CDR3 DNA reads as TGCGCCAGCAGCTTGGAATCGAGTGATACGCAGTATTTT. Residues: CASSLESSDTQYF. The complete variable domain, with remaining parts taken from reference TRBV5-1 and TRBJ2-3, reads KAGVTQTPRYLIKTRGQQVTLSCSPISGHRSVSWYQQTPGQGLQFLFEYFSETQRNKGNFPGRFSGRQFSNSRSEMNVSTLELGDSALYLCASSLESSDTQYFGPGTRLTVL.

This clonotype was detected ten times or more. The chain employs TRBV28 and TRBJ1-1, with 9 nucleotides matching TRBD1. The CDR3 length is 14 residues. In germline, CDR1 is MDHEN, CDR2 SYDVKM. J gave up 11 bases and V 7 bases, and 14 bases lay outside the gene matches. CDR3 sequence reads: CASNFRGQGIGAFF. The CDR3 nucleotides read TGTGCCAGCAATTTTAGGGGACAGGGTATCGGGGCTTTCTTT.

This clonotype was seen ten or more times. CDR3 nucleotides: TGCAGTGCTGGGACAGGGGTTAACTATGGCTACACCTTC. As protein: CSAGTGVNYGYTF. The chain has TRBV20-1 and TRBJ1-2; 10 bases align to TRBD1. The CDR3 length is 13 residues. V lost 5 bases, J lost 1 base, and 1 base stayed unmatched. Germline V gene lookup returns CDR1 DFQATT and CDR2 SNEGSKA (reference sequence).

This clonotype was observed at least ten times. The CDR3 is CASSQRQGTGELFF. The CDR3 nucleotides read TGTGCCAGCAGCCAACGACAGGGCACCGGGGAGCTGTTTTTT. The V call is TRBV7-2, the J call TRBJ2-2; 7 nucleotides match TRBD1. Germline lookup yields CDR1 SGHTA and CDR2 FQGNSA. Trimming removed 5 bases from V and 4 bases from J; junction bases left unmatched: 4. This CDR3 region has 14 residues.

The CDR3 DNA is TGTGCCAGCAGTCCCGGGACAGGGTTGCAGTACTTC. Translated: CASSPGTGLQYF. The chain combines TRBV6-6 with TRBJ2-7, with 9 bases matching TRBD1. The V gene end was trimmed by 5 bases and the J gene end by 9 bases; junction bases not matched to a gene: 5. The V gene's germline CDR1 is MNHNY and CDR2 SVGAGI (reference sequence). The length of the CDR3 is 12 residues.

This clonotype has at least ten counts. This chain joins TRBV5-1 and TRBJ2-3; D is ambiguous. The CDR3 has 14 residues. V was pared by 1 base and J by 0 bases, with 6 bases between. CDR1 is SGHRS, CDR2 YFSETQ, per germline. CDR3 in amino acids: CASSLRPSTDTQYF. The DNA for the CDR3 is TGCGCCAGCAGCTTGCGTCCTAGCACAGATACGCAGTATTTT.

This clonotype turned up a few times. The V gene is TRBV20-1, the J gene TRBJ1-5; 9 positions agree with TRBD1. V trimming: 4 bases; J trimming: 2 bases; junction bases outside the gene matches: 3. Germline assignment: CDR1 DFQATT and CDR2 SNEGSKA (reference sequence). The CDR3 length is 14 residues. This chain's CDR3 is CSATGQGRNQPQHF. CDR3 bases: TGCAGTGCTACGGGACAGGGACGCAATCAGCCCCAGCATTTT.

This clonotype appeared once. The chain recombines TRBV7-2 with TRBJ1-2, with D perhaps TRBD1 (5 bases). V was trimmed by 5 bases and J by 4 bases, leaving 14 bases between them. The CDR3 is 14 residues long. Germline CDR1 SGHTA, CDR2 FQGNSA. The CDR3 here is CASSPQWGGYGYTF. The CDR3 bases are TGTGCCAGCAGCCCCCAGTGGGGGGGCTATGGCTACACCTTC.